The subject of this entry is one TCR beta chain. This record belongs to a study of blood T cell repertoires in COVID-19. The overall study: Specimens from acute and convalescent COVID-19 originated in the United States, Italy and Spain.

Under the authors' procedure: Amplification of reference gene primers provided the estimated nucleated cell counts. Measured with immunoSEQ multiplex PCR; TCRdb has only the in-frame clones, and not every one. The D gene and trimming were derived from the DNA, and the V and J assignments and clone size from that table. This table has over 100,000 clones, more than 75% appearing once. CDR1 is LGHDT and CDR2 is YNNKEL in the germline V gene (reference sequence). The CDR3 runs to 12 residues. V lost 3 bases and J 9 bases, leaving 9 bases between the germline ends. Sequencing input: peripheral blood. This clonotype originated in a middle-aged man with acute or convalescent COVID-19. The V call is TRBV3-1 (or the pseudogene TRBV3-2), the J call TRBJ2-1, with D maybe TRBD2 (5 bases). This CDR3 is CASSHPAVEQFF. CDR3 DNA: TGTGCCAGCAGCCACCCAGCGGTTGAGCAGTTCTTC.